The entry below gives a single T cell receptor beta chain sequence along with its context. What it recognizes is unknown. One end of the junction does not line up with germline, which may come from a read error. Sorting of PBMCs yielded the CD4+ and CD8+ T cells. The record originates from a study of CD8+ T cells in alopecia areata. About the research overall: The study gave tofacitinib for 6 to 18 months, then 6 months off drug. Notes on the study in general: Scalp data also include sequences from resident alphabeta T cells of normal skin.

Investigators isolated RNA and reverse transcribed it into cDNA to act as the sequencing template. Assay used: immunoSEQ multiplex PCR; TCRdb lists only in-frame clones, some missing. The data hold more than 150,000 clones, with over 50% observed a single time. CDR3 length equals 12 residues. From germline, CDR1 is SSHAT and CDR2 FNYEAQ (reference sequence). This chain connects TRBV7-7 to TRBJ2-1, with 8 bases fitting TRBD1. This clonotype was sampled from a human donor with alopecia areata. The sequencing here drew on CD4+ T cells sorted from blood, taken at week 0. In DNA, the CDR3 is TGTGCTAGCAGCTCCGACAGGGGTGAGCAGTTCTTC. Protein sequence: CASSSDRGEQFF.